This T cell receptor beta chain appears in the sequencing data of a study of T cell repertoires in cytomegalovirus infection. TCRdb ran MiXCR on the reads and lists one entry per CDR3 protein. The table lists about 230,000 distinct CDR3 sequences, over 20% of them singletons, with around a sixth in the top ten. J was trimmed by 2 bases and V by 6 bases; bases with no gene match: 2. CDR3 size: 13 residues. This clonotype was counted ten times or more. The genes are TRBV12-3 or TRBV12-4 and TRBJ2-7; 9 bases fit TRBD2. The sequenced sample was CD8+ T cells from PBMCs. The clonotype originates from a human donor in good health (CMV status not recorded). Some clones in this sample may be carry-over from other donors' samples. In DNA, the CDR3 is TGTGCCAGCAGCCTAGCGGGACCCTACGAGCAGTACTTC. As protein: CASSLAGPYEQYF.